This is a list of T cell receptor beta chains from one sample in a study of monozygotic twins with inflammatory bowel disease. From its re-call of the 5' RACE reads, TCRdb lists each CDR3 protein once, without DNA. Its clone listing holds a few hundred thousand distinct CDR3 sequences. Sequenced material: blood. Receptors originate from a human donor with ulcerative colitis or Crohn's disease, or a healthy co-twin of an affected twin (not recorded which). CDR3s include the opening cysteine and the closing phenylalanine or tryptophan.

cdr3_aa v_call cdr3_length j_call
CASSPGGFDTEAFF TRBV9 14 TRBJ1-1
CSVESQGPTEAFF TRBV29-1 13 TRBJ1-1
CASSLYVREKLFF TRBV7-6 13 TRBJ1-4
CASSFWTRSNTVAFF TRBV12-3/TRBV12-4 15 TRBJ1-1
CASRKGGNTGELFF TRBV6-6 14 TRBJ2-2
CASSYSYTEAFF TRBV12-3/TRBV12-4 12 TRBJ1-1
CASSQVEGASYNEQFF TRBV4-2 16 TRBJ2-1
CASTPLPEGGEGYTF TRBV12-3/TRBV12-4 15 TRBJ1-2
CATYRSKGQEDYGYTF TRBV7-9 16 TRBJ1-2
CAISEDGTHEQYF TRBV10-3 13 TRBJ2-7
CASSTAGPYGYTF TRBV12-3/TRBV12-4 13 TRBJ1-2
CASSPRRNDQATEAFF TRBV5-1 16 TRBJ1-1
CSVETAETEAFF TRBV29-1 12 TRBJ1-1
CASSELTGGGNQPQHF TRBV6-1 16 TRBJ1-5
CASTPPGGWLNTEAFF TRBV6-1 16 TRBJ1-1
CASSLVQTEAFF TRBV12-3/TRBV12-4 12 TRBJ1-1
CASRQFPGLAGAADTQYF TRBV2 18 TRBJ2-3